This TCR beta chain stems from a study of blood T cell repertoires in COVID-19. Study details: Sites in the United States, Italy and Spain provided acute and convalescent COVID-19 samples. PBMCs, B-cell-depleted T cells, or T cells were the source of the cDNA or gDNA that made up the material.

In the source study's methods: Reference gene primer amplification gave estimated nucleated cell counts. The protocol was immunoSEQ multiplex PCR, while the TCRdb copy is restricted to in-frame clones and leaves out a portion. D and trimming come from the DNA, and the V and J calls and clone size come from that table. The top ten hold roughly 20% of the sample, which has roughly 180,000 clones, roughly nine tenths seen once. The germline gives CDR1 MNHEY, CDR2 SVGEGT. The V gene end was trimmed by 0 bases and the J gene end by 5 bases; junction bases not matched to a gene: 6. This CDR3 region has 16 residues.

Sequencing input: peripheral blood. The V and J genes are TRBV6-2 or TRBV6-3 and TRBJ1-5, with TRBD1 identical over 8 bases. The receptor comes from a man between 65 and 85 years old with active or convalescent COVID-19. The CDR3 sequence is CASSYSGTGDYQPQHF. CDR3 in DNA: TGTGCCAGCAGTTACTCGGGGACAGGAGACTATCAGCCCCAGCATTTT.